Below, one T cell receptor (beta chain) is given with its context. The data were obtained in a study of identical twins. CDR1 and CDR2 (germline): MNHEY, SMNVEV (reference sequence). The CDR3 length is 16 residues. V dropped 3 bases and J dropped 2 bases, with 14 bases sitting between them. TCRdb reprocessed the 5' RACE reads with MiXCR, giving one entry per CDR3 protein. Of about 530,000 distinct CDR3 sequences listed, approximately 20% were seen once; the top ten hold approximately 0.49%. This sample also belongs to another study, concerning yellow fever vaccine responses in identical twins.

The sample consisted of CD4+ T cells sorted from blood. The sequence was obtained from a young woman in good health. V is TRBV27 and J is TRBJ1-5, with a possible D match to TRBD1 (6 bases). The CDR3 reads CASSFQWAGGNQPQHF. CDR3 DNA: TGTGCCAGCAGTTTCCAATGGGCAGGGGGCAATCAGCCCCAGCATTTT.